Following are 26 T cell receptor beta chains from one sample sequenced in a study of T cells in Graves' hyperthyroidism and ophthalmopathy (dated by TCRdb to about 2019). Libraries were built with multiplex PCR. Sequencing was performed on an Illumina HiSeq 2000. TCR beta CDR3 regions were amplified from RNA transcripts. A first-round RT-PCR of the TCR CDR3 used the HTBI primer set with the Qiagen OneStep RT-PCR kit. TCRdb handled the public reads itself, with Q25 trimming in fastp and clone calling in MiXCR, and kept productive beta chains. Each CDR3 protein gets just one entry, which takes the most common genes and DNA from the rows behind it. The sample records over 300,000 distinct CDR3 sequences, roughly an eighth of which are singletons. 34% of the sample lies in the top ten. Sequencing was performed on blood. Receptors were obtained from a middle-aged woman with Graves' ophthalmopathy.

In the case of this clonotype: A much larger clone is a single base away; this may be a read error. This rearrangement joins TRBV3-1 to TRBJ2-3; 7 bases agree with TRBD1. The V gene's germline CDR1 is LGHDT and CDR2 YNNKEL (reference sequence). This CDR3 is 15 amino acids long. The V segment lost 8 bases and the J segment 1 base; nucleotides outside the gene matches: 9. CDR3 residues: CASGRRDRGTDTQYF. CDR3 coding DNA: TGTGCCAGCGGTAGACGGGACAGAGGCACAGATACGCAGTATTTT.

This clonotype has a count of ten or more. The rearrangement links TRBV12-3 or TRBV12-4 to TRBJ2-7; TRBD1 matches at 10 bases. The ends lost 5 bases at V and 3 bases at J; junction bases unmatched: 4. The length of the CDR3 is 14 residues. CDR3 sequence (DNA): TGTGCCAGCAGTCGACAGGGGGCGGGCTACGAGCAGTACTTC. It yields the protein CASSRQGAGYEQYF.

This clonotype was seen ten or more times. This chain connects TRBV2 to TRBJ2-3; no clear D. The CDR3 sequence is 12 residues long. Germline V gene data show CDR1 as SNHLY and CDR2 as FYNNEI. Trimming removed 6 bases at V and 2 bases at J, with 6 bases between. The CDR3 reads CASRISTDTQYF. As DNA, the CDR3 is TGTGCCAGCAGGATATCCACAGATACGCAGTATTTT. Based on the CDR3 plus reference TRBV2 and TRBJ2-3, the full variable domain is EPEVTQTPSHQVTQMGQEVILRCVPISNHLYFYWYRQILGQKVEFLVSFYNNEISEKSEIFDDQFSVERPDGSNFTLKIRSTKLEDSAMYFCASRISTDTQYFGPGTRLTVL.

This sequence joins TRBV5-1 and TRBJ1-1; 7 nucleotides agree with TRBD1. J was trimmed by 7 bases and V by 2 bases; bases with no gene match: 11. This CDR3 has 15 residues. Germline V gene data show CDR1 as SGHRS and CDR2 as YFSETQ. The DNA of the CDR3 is TGCGCCAGCAGCTTAACAGGGGAGGCACCTATTGAAGCTTTCTTT. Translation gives CASSLTGEAPIEAFF.

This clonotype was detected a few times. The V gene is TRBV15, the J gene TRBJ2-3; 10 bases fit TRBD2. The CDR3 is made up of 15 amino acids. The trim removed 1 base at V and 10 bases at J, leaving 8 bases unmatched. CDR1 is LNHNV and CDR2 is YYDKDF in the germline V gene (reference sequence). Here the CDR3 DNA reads TGTGCCACCAGCAGAGGGGCACTAGCGGGGTCGTCGCAGTATTTT. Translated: CATSRGALAGSSQYF.

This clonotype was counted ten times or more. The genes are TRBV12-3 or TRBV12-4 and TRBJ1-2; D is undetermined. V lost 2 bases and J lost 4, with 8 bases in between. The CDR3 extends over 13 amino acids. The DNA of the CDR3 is TGTGCCAGCAGTTTACAGCTGTCCTATGGCTACACCTTC. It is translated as CASSLQLSYGYTF.

The CDR3 is CASSLRSRGTGELFF. DNA of the CDR3: TGCGCCAGCAGCTTGAGGTCACGAGGCACCGGGGAGCTGTTTTTT. The chain uses TRBV5-1 and TRBJ2-2; unclear D gene. Trimming cost V 1 base and J 4 bases, with 11 bases left between them. Per the germline V gene, CDR1 is SGHRS and CDR2 is YFSETQ. This CDR3 is built from 15 residues.

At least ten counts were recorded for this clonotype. For the CDR3, the DNA is TGTGCCAGCAGTTACTCTACGGGGAACACTGAAGCTTTCTTT. It yields the protein CASSYSTGNTEAFF. This chain connects TRBV6-2 or TRBV6-3 to TRBJ1-1; D is uncertain. Germline V gives CDR1 MNHEY, CDR2 SVGEGT. Trimming pared 0 bases from V and 1 base from J, leaving 6 bases between. The CDR3 is 14 residues long.

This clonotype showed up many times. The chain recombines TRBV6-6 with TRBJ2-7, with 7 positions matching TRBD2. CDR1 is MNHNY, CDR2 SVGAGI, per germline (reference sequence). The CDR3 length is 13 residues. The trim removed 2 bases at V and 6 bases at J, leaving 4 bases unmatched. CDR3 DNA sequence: TGTGCCAGCAGTTACGGCCCGGGGGGCGAGCAGTACTTC. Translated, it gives CASSYGPGGEQYF.

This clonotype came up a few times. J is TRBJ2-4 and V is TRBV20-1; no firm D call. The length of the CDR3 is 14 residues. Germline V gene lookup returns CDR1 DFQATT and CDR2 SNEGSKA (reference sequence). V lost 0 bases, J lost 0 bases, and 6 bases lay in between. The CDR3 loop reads CSAREALAKNIQYF. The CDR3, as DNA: TGCAGTGCTAGAGAAGCGTTAGCCAAAAACATTCAGTACTTC.

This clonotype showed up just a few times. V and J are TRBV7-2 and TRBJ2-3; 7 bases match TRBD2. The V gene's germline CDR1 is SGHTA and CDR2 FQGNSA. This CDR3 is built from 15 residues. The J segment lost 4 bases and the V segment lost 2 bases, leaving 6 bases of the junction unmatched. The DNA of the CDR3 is TGTGCCAGCAGCTTATCACTAGCGATCCCAGATACGCAGTATTTT. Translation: CASSLSLAIPDTQYF. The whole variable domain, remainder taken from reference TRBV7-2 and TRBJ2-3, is GAGVSQSPSNKVTEKGKDVELRCDPISGHTALYWYRQSLGQGLEFLIYFQGNSAPDKSGLPSDRFSAERTGGSVSTLTIQRTQQEDSAVYLCASSLSLAIPDTQYFGPGTRLTVL.

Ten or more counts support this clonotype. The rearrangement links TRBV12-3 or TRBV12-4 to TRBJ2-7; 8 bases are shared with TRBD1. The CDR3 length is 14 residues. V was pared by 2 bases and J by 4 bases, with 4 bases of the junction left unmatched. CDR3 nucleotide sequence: TGTGCCAGCAGTTTATCTACAGGGGGATACGAGCAGTACTTC. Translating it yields CASSLSTGGYEQYF.

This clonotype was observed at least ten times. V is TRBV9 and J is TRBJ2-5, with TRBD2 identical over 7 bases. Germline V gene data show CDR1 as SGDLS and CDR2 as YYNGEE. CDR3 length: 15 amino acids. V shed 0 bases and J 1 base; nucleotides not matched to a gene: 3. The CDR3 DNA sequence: TGTGCCAGCAGCGTAGTGCCGGGAGGCCAAGAGACCCAGTACTTC. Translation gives CASSVVPGGQETQYF.

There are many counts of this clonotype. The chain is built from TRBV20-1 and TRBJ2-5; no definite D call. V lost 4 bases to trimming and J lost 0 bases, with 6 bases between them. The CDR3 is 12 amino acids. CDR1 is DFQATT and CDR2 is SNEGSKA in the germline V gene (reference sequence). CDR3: CSATRNQETQYF. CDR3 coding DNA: TGCAGTGCTACTCGGAACCAAGAGACCCAGTACTTC.

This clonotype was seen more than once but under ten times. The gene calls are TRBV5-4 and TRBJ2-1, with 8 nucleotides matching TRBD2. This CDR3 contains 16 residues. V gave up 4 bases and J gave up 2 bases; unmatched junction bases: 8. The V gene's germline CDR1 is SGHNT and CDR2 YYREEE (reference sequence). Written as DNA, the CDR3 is TGTGCCAGCAGCCCACGGGGGGGAACAGCCTACAATGAGCAGTTCTTC. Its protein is CASSPRGGTAYNEQFF.

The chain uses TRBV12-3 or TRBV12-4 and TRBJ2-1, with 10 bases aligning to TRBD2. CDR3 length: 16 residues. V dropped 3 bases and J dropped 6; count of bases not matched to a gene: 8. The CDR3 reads CASSFLAGVLLNEQFF. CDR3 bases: TGTGCCAGCAGTTTCCTAGCGGGAGTATTACTCAATGAGCAGTTCTTC.

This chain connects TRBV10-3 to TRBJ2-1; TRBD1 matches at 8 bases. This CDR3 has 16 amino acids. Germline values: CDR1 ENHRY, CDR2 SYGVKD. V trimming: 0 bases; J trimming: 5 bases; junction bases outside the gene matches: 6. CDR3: CAISESGTGTHNEQFF. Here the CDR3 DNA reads TGTGCCATCAGTGAGTCGGGGACAGGTACACACAATGAGCAGTTCTTC.

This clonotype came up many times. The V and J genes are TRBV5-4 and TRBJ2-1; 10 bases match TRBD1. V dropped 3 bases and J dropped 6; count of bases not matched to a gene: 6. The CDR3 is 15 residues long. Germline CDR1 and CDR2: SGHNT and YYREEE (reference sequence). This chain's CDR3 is CASSSRQGAGNEQFF. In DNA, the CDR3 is TGTGCCAGCAGCTCAAGACAGGGGGCAGGCAATGAGCAGTTCTTC. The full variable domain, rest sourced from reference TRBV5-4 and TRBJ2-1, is ETGVTQSPTHLIKTRGQQVTLRCSSQSGHNTVSWYQQALGQGPQFIFQYYREEENGRGNFPPRFSGLQFPNYSSELNVNALELDDSALYLCASSSRQGAGNEQFFGPGTRLTVL.

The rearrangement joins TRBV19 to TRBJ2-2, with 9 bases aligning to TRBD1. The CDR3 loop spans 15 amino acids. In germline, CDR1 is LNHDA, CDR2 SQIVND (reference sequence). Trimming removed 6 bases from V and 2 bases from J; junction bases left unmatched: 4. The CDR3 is CASRDRGINTGELFF. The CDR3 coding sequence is TGTGCCAGTAGAGACAGGGGGATCAACACCGGGGAGCTGTTTTTT. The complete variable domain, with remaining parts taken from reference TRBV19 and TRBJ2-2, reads DGGITQSPKYLFRKEGQNVTLSCEQNLNHDAMYWYRQDPGQGLRLIYYSQIVNDFQKGDIAEGYSVSREKKESFPLTVTSAQKNPTAFYLCASRDRGINTGELFFGEGSRLTVL.

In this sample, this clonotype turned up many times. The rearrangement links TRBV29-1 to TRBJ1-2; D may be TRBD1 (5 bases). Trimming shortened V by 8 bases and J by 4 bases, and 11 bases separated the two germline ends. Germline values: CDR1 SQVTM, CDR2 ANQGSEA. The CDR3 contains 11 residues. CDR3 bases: TGCAGCACGGCTGGGGGCTATGGCTACACCTTC. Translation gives CSTAGGYGYTF. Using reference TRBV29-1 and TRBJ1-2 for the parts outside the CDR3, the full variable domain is SAVISQKPSRDICQRGTSLTIQCQVDSQVTMMFWYRQQPGQSLTLIATANQGSEATYESGFVIDKFPISRPNLTFSTLTVSNMSPEDSSIYLCSTAGGYGYTFGSGTRLTVV.

This CDR3 is CASSLGAVYEQYF. CDR3 sequence (DNA): TGTGCCAGCAGTTTAGGGGCTGTTTACGAGCAGTACTTC. V and J are TRBV28 and TRBJ2-7; a possible D gene is TRBD1 (5 bases). The CDR3 extends over 13 amino acids. The V end was cut by 2 bases, the J end by 4 bases, with 9 bases between. Germline CDR1 reads MDHEN; CDR2 reads SYDVKM.

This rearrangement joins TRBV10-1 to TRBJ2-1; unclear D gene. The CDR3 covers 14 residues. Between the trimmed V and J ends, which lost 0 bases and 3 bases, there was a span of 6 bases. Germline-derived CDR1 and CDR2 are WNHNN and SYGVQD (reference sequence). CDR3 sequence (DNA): TGCGCCAGCAGTGAGTCGGTCGACTACAATGAGCAGTTCTTC. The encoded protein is CASSESVDYNEQFF.

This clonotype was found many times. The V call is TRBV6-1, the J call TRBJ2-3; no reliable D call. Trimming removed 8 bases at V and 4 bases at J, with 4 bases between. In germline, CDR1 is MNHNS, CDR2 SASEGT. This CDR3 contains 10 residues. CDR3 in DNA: TGTGCCAGCGGATCAGATACGCAGTATTTT. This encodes CASGSDTQYF.

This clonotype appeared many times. The CDR3 DNA follows: TGTGCCAGCAGTGTCGAGAGGTCGAACACTGAAGCTTTCTTT. Its protein is CASSVERSNTEAFF. The J gene is TRBJ1-1, the V gene TRBV2; D not resolved. Germline-derived CDR1 and CDR2 are SNHLY and FYNNEI. V dropped 4 bases and J dropped 1 base, with 10 bases sitting between them. The CDR3 totals 14 residues.

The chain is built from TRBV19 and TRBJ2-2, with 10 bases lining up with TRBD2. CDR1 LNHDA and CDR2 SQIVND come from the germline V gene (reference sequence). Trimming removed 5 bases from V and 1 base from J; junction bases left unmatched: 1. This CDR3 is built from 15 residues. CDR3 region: CASSPSGGNTGELFF. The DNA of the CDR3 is TGTGCCAGTAGTCCTAGCGGGGGGAACACCGGGGAGCTGTTTTTT.

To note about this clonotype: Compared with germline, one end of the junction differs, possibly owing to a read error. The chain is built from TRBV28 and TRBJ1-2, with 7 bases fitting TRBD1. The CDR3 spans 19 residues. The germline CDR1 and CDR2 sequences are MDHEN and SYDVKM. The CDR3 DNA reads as TGTGCCAGCAGGAGCCCGGGGACAGAACCCCTTACTTCGGGCTATGGCTGCACCTTC. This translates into CASRSPGTEPLTSGYGCTF.